Many counts were recorded for the clone carrying this T cell receptor (beta chain). What it binds is not known. This sample was taken from a study of Graves' ophthalmopathy and Graves' hyperthyroidism. Study results and limitations: Blood also held most thyroid clonotypes expanded above 0.001 frequency.

RNA transcripts were the template, and TCR beta CDR3 regions were amplified from them. HTBI primers were employed in first-round RT-PCR, then a second-round multiplex PCR followed. TCRdb ran MiXCR on the multiplex PCR reads and lists one entry per CDR3 protein. Of 620,000 or so distinct CDR3 sequences listed, about 20% are singletons. The CDR3 spans 16 residues. V trimming: 4 bases; J trimming: 5 bases; junction bases outside the gene matches: 9. Looked up from germline, CDR1 is MDHEN and CDR2 is SYDVKM. Ophthalmopathy absent within 18 months of follow-up marked hyperthyroidism as stable. The chain uses TRBV28 and TRBJ2-7; 12 bases are a match to TRBD2. Sequencing was done on a sample of peripheral blood. The sequence came from a woman aged 18-29 years with stable Graves' hyperthyroidism. Some clones in this sample may be carry-over from other donors' samples. CDR3 in amino acids: CASSSSALAGGDEQYF. The CDR3 nucleotides read TGTGCCAGCAGTTCCTCAGCTCTAGCGGGAGGGGACGAGCAGTACTTC. Full variable domain (outside the CDR3, taken from reference TRBV28 and TRBJ2-7): DVKVTQSSRYLVKRTGEKVFLECVQDMDHENMFWYRQDPGLGLRLIYFSYDVKMKEKGDIPEGYSVSREKKERFSLILESASTNQTSMYLCASSSSALAGGDEQYFGPGTRLTVT.